This TCR beta chain was observed in a study of blood T cell repertoires in COVID-19. Across the study: COVID-19 samples, acute and convalescent, were from the United States, Italy and Spain. Sources were T cells, B-cell-depleted T cells, or PBMCs; the material itself was cDNA or gDNA.

CDR1 and CDR2 from the germline V gene are SNHLY and FYNNEI. The CDR3 runs 14 residues. With 3 bases clipped from V and 5 bases from J, the junction kept 6 bases outside the gene matches. Source study methods: Reference gene primer amplification yielded estimated nucleated cell counts. The table came from immunoSEQ multiplex PCR; TCRdb's copy has only in-frame clones and leaves some out. V and J calls and clone size are copied from that table; D and trimming were computed from the DNA. Altogether about 150,000 clones are present, about 89% being singletons, with the ten largest covering about 6%. The material sequenced was peripheral blood. The V call is TRBV2, the J call TRBJ2-5; the match to TRBD1 covers 7 bases. The sequence was obtained from a man older than 75 with acute or convalescent COVID-19. The CDR3 coding sequence is TGTGCCAGCAGTGAGGGGGCCAGGGGGGAGACCCAGTACTTC. It specifies CASSEGARGETQYF.